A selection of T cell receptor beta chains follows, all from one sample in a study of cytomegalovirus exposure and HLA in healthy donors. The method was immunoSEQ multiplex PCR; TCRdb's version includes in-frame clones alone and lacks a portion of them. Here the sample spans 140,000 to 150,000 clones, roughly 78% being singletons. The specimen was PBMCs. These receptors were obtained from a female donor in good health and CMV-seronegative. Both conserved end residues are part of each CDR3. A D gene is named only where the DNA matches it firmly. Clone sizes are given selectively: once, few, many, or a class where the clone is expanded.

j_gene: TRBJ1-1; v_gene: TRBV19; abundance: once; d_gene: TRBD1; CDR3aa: CASSADRANTEAFF; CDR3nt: TGTGCCAGTAGTGCAGACAGGGCGAACACTGAAGCTTTCTTT
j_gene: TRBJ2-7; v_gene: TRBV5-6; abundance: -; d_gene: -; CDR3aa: CASSLYVRTLWSYEQYF; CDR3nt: TGTGCCAGCAGCTTGTATGTGCGCACCCTCTGGAGCTACGAGCAGTACTTC
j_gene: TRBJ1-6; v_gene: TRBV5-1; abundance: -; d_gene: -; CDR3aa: CASSFAQVDSPLHF; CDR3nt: TGTGCCAGCAGCTTCGCACAGGTTGATTCACCCCTCCACTTT
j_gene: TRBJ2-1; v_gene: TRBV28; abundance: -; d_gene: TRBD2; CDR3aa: CASSFYGSGKGEQFF; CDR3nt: TGTGCCAGCAGTTTTTACGGTAGCGGGAAGGGTGAGCAGTTCTTC
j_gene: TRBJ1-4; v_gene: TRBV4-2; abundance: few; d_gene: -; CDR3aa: CASSRPGVAEKLFF; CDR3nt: TGTGCCAGCAGCCGCCCGGGGGTAGCGGAAAAACTGTTTTTT
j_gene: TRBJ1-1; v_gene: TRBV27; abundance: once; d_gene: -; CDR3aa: CASSLSGVTEAFF; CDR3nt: TGTGCCAGCAGTTTATCAGGGGTTACTGAAGCTTTCTTT
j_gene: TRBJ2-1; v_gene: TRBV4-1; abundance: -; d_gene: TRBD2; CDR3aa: CASSQDRGGRRNEQFF; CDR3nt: TGCGCCAGCAGCCAAGATCGGGGGGGCCGGCGCAATGAGCAGTTCTTC
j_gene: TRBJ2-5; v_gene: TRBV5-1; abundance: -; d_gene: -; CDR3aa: CASSFNRVVETQYF; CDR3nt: TGCGCCAGCAGCTTTAACAGGGTGGTAGAGACCCAGTACTTC
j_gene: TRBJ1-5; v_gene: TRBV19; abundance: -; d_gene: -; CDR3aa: CASSISLSNQPQHF; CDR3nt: TGTGCCAGTAGTATATCCTTAAGCAATCAGCCCCAGCATTTT
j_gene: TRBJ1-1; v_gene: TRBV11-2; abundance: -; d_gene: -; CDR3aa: CASSLVPDRESFF; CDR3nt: TGTGCCAGCAGCTTAGTTCCGGACAGAGAGTCTTTCTTT
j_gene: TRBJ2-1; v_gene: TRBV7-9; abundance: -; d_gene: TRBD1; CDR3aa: CSSSSFPGQGDNEQFF; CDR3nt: TGTTCCAGCAGCTCCTTTCCGGGACAGGGGGACAATGAGCAGTTCTTC
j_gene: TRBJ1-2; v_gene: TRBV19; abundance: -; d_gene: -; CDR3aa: CASSPRAANAWGYTF; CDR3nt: TGTGCCAGTAGTCCCCGAGCGGCGAACGCGTGGGGCTACACCTTC
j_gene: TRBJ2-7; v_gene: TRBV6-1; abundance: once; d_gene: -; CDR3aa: CASSRAGTAYEQYF; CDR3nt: TGTGCCAGCAGTCGCGCGGGGACAGCCTACGAGCAGTACTTC
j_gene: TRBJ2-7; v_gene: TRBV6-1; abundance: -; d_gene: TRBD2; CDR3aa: CASSEGSTSGSYEQYF; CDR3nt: TGTGCCAGCAGTGAAGGGTCGACTAGCGGGAGTTACGAGCAGTACTTC
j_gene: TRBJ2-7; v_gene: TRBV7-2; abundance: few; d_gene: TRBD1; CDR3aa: CASSYGQGAWEQYF; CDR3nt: TGTGCCAGCAGCTACGGACAGGGGGCCTGGGAGCAGTACTTC
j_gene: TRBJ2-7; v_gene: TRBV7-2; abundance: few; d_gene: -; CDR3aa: CASSLGPGVYEQYF; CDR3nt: TGTGCCAGCAGCCTGGGACCAGGGGTCTACGAGCAGTACTTC
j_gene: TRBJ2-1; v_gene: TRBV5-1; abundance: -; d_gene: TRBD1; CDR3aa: CASTSGQGHSNEQFF; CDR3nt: TGCGCCAGCACTTCGGGACAGGGGCACTCCAATGAGCAGTTCTTC
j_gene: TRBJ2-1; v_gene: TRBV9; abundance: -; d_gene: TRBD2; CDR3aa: CASSNSGSSYNEQFF; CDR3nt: TGTGCCAGCAGCAATAGCGGGAGCTCCTACAATGAGCAGTTCTTC
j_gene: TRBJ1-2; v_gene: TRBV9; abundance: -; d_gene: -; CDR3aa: CASSVGPTVLYGYTF; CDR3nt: TGTGCCAGCAGCGTAGGTCCGACAGTTCTCTATGGCTACACCTTC
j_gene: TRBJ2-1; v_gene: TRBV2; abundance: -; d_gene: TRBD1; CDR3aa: CASSEGQGPYNEQFF; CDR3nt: TGTGCCAGCAGTGAAGGACAGGGACCTTACAATGAGCAGTTCTTC
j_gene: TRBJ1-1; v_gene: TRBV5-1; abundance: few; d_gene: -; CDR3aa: CASSLDSGNTEAFF; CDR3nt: TGCGCCAGCAGCTTGGATTCGGGGAACACTGAAGCTTTCTTT
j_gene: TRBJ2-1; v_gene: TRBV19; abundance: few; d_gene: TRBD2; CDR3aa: CASSIDRTSFLSYNEQFF; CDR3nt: TGTGCCAGTAGTATAGATCGGACTAGCTTTCTGTCCTACAATGAGCAGTTCTTC